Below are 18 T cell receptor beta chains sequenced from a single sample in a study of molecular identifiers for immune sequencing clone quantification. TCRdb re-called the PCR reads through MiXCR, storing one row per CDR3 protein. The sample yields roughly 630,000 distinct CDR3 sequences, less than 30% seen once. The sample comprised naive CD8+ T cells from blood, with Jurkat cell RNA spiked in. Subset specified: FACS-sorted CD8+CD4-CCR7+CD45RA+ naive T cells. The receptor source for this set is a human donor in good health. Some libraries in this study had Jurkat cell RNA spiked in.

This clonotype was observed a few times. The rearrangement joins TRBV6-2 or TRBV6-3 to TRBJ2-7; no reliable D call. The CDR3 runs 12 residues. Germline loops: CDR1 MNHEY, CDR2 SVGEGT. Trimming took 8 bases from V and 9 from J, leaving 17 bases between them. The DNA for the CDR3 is TGTGCCAGCCAGGAACTGGACCGTTGGCAGTACTTC. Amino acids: CASQELDRWQYF.

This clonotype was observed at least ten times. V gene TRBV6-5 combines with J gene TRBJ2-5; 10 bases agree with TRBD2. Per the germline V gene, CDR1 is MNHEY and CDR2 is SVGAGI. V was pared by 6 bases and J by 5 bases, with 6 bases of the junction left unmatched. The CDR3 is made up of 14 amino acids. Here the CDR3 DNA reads TGTGCCAGCAGCCCGGGACTAGCGTCCGAGACCCAGTACTTC. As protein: CASSPGLASETQYF.

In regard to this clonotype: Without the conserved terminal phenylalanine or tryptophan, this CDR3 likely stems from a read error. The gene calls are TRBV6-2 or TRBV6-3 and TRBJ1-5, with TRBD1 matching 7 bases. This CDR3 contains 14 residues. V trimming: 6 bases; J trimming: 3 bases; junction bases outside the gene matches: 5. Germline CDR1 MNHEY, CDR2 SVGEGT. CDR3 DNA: TGTGCCAGCAGCCGAGGGACAGACAATCAGCCCCAGCATATT. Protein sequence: CASSRGTDNQPQHI.

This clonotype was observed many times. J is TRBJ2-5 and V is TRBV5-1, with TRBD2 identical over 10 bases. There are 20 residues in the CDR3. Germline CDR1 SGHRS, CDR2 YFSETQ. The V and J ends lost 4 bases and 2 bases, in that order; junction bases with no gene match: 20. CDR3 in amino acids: CASSGGLPGLARYFQETQYF. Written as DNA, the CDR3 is TGCGCCAGCAGCGGAGGCTTACCGGGACTAGCGCGATATTTTCAAGAGACCCAGTACTTC.

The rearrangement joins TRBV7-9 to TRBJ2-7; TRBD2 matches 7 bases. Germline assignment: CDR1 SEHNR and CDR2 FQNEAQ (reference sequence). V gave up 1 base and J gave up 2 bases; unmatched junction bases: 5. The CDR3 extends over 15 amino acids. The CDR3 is CASSLGVGGAYEQYF. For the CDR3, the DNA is TGTGCCAGCAGCTTAGGAGTGGGGGGGGCCTACGAGCAGTACTTC.

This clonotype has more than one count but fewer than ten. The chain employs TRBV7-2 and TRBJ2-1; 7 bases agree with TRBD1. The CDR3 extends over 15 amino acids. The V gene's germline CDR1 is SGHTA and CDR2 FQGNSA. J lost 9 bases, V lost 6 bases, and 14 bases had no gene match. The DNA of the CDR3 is TGTGCCAGCAGTAGAGAAAGGGGGCTTCTTGTTGAGCAGTTCTTC. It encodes CASSRERGLLVEQFF.

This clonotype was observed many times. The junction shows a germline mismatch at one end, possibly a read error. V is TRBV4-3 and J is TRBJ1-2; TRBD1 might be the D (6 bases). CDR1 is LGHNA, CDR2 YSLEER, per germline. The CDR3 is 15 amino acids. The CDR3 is CASSQGGGAGYGYTF. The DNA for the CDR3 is TGTGCCAGCAGCCAAGGCGGGGGCGCCGGCTATGGCTACACCTTC.

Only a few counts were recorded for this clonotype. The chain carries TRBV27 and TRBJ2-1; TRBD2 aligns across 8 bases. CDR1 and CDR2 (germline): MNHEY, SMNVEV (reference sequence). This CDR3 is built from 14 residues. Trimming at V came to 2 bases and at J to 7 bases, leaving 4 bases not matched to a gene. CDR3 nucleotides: TGTGCCAGCAGTTTACTAGCGGGCCTTAATGAGCAGTTCTTC. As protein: CASSLLAGLNEQFF.

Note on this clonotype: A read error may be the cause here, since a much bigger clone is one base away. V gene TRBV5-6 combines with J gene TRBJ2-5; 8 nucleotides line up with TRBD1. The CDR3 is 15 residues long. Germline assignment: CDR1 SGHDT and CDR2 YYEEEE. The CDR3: CAGSSGQGAGETQYF. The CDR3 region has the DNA TGTGCCGGCAGCTCCGGACAGGGCGCGGGGGAGACCCAGTACTTC.

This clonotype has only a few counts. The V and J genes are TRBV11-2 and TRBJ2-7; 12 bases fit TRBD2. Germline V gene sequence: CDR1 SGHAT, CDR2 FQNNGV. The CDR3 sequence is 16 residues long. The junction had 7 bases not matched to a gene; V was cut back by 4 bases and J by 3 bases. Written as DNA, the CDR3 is TGTGCCAGCAGCTCCGGCTCGGGACTAGCGGGCTACGAGCAGTACTTC. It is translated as CASSSGSGLAGYEQYF.

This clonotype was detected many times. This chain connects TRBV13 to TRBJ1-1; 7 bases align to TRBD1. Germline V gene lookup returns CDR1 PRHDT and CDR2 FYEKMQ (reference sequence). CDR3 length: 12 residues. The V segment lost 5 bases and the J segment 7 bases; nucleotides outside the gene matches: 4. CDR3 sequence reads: CASSLWDSEAFF. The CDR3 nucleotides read TGTGCCAGCAGCCTTTGGGACAGTGAAGCTTTCTTT.

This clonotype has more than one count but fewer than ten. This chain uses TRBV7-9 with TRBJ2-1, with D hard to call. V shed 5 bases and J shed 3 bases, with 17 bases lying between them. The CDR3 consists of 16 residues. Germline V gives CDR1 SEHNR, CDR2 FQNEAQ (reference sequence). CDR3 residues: CASSPLSWVDYNEQFF. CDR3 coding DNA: TGTGCCAGCAGCCCGCTATCTTGGGTAGACTACAATGAGCAGTTCTTC.

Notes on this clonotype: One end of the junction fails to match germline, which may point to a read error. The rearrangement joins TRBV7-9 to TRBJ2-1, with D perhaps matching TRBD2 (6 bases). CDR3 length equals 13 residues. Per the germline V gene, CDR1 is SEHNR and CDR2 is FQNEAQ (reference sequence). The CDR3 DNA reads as TGTGCCAGCAATAAAGGAGGGTACAATGAGCAGCTCTTC. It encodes CASNKGGYNEQLF.

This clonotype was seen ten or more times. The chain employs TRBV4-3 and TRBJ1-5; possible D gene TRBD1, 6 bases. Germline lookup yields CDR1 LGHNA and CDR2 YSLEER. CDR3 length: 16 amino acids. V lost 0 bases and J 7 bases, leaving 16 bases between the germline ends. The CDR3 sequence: CASSQDRGGLRQPQHF. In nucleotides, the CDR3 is TGCGCCAGCAGCCAAGATCGAGGGGGGCTCCGGCAGCCCCAGCATTTT.

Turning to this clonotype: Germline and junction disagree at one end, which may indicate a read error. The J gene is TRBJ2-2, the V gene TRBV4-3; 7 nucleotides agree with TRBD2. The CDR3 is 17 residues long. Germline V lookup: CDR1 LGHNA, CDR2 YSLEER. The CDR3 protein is CARSQVITSENTGELFF. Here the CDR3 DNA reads TGCGCCAGAAGCCAAGTCATCACTAGCGAGAACACCGGGGAGCTGTTTTTT.

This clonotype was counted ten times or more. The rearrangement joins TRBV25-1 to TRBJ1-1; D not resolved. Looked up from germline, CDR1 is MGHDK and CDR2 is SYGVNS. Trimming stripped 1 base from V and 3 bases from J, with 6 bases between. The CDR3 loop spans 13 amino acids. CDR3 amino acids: CASSESTYTEAFF. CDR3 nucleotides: TGTGCCAGCAGTGAATCTACTTACACTGAAGCTTTCTTT.

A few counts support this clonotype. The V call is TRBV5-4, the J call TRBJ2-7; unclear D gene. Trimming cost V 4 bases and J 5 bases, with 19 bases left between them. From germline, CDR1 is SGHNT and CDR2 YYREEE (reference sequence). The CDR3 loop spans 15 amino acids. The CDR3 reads CASSTNPGLRNEQYF. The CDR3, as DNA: TGTGCCAGCAGCACCAACCCAGGCCTAAGGAACGAGCAGTACTTC.

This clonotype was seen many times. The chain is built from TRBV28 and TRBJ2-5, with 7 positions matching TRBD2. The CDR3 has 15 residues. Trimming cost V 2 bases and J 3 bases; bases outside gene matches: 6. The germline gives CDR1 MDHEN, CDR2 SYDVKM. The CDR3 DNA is TGTGCCAGCAGTTTAATAGGTCTAGCGGAAGAGACCCAGTACTTC. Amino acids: CASSLIGLAEETQYF.